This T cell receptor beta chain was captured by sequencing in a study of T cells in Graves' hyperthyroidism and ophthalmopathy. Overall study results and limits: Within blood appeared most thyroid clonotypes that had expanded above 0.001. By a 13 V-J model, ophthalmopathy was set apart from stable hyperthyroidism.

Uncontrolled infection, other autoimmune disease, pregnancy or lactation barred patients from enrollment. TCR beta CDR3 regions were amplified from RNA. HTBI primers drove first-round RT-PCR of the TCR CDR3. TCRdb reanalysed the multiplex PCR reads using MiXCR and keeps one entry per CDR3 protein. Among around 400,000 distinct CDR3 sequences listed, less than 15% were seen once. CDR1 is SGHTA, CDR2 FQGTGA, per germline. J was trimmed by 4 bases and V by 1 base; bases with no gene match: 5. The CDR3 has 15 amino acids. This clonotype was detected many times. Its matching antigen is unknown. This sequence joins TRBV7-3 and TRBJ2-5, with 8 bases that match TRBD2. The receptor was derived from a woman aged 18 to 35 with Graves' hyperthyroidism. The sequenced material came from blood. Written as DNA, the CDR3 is TGTGCCAGCAGCTTAATCGCCAGCGGGGGAGAGACCCAGTACTTC. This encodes CASSLIASGGETQYF.